This TCR beta chain was found in a study of patients and donors after allogeneic stem cell transplantation. TCRdb reprocessed the RT-PCR reads with MiXCR, giving one entry per CDR3 protein. The data contain 920,000 or so distinct CDR3 sequences, 15% to 20% of them singletons. Material: blood, either unsorted or a sorted T cell fraction (not recorded which). This clonotype originated in a human donor who was either an allogeneic HSCT recipient or a stem cell or donor lymphocyte infusion donor (not recorded which). It is not recorded whose cells these are; they may come from a transplant donor.

The CDR3 protein is CASSLSSGITEAFF. CDR3 DNA: TGCGCCAGCAGCCTTTCCAGTGGGATAACTGAAGCTTTCTTT. The chain employs TRBV5-1 and TRBJ1-1; D call uncertain. Germline V CDR1 and CDR2: SGHRS, YFSETQ. V dropped 4 bases and J dropped 5 bases, with 15 bases sitting between them. The CDR3 extends over 14 amino acids. The entire variable domain, with the rest obtained from reference TRBV5-1 and TRBJ1-1, is as follows: KAGVTQTPRYLIKTRGQQVTLSCSPISGHRSVSWYQQTPGQGLQFLFEYFSETQRNKGNFPGRFSGRQFSNSRSEMNVSTLELGDSALYLCASSLSSGITEAFFGQGTRLTVV.